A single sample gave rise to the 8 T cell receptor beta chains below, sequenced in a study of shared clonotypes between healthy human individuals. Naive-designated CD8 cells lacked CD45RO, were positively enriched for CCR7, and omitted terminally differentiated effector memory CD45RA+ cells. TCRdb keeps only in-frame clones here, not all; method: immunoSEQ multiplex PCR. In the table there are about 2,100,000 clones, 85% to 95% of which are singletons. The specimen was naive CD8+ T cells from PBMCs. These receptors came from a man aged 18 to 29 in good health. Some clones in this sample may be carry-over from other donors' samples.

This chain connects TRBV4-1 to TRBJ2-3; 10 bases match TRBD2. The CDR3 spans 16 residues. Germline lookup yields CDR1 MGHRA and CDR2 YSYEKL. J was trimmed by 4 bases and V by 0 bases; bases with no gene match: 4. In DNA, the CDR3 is TGCGCCAGCAGCCAAGATCAGCGGGGGGGGGCAGATACGCAGTATTTT. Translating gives CASSQDQRGGADTQYF.

CDR3 nucleotide sequence: TGCGCCAGCAGTTCGCCCCGGGACAGGGAACCGAATGAGCAGTTCTTC. Translation gives CASSSPRDREPNEQFF. V is TRBV5-1 and J is TRBJ2-1; TRBD1 agrees at 9 bases. The CDR3 runs 16 residues. Germline-derived CDR1 and CDR2 are SGHRS and YFSETQ. Trimming cost V 5 bases and J 7 bases; bases outside gene matches: 13.

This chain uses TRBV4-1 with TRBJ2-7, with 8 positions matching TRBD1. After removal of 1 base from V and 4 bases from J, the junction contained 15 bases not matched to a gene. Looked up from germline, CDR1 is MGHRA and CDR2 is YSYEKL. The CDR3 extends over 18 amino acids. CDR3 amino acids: CASSQVGVLTGTGYEQYF. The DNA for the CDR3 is TGCGCCAGCAGCCAAGTGGGGGTTCTGACCGGGACAGGATACGAGCAGTACTTC.

Here the CDR3 reads CASSLSGGGRSGTDTQYF. In DNA form, the CDR3 reads TGCGCCAGCAGCTTGTCCGGGGGCGGGAGGTCTGGGACAGATACGCAGTATTTT. This sequence joins TRBV5-1 and TRBJ2-3; 8 bases map to TRBD2. V lost 1 base to trimming and J lost 3 bases; unmatched junction nucleotides: 13. The CDR3 consists of 18 residues. The germline V gene encodes CDR1 SGHRS and CDR2 YFSETQ.

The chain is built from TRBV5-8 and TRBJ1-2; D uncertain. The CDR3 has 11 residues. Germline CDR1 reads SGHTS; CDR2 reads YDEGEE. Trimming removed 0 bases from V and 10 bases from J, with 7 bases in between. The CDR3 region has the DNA TGTGCCAGCAGCTTGGGCTGGGACTACACCTTC. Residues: CASSLGWDYTF.

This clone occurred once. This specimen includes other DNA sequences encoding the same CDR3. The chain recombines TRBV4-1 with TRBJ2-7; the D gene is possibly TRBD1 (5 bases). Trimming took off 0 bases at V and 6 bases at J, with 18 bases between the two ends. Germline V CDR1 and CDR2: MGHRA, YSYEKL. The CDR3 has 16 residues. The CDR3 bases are TGCGCCAGCAGCCAAGAAATGGGTCAGGGTCCAGTCGAGCAGTACTTC. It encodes CASSQEMGQGPVEQYF.

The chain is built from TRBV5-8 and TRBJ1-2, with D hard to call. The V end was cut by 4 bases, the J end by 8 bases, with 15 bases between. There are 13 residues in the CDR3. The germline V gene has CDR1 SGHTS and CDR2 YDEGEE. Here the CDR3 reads CASSLVGWKGYTF. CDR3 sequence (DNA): TGTGCCAGCAGCCTGGTGGGGTGGAAAGGCTACACCTTC.

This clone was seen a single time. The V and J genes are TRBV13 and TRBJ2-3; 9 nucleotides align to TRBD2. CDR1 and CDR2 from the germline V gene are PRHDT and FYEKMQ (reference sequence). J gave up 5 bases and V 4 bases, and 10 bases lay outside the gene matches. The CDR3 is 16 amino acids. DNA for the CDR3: TGTGCCAGCAGCTACCCCAGCGGGAGGAGCCTAGATACGCAGTATTTT. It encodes CASSYPSGRSLDTQYF.